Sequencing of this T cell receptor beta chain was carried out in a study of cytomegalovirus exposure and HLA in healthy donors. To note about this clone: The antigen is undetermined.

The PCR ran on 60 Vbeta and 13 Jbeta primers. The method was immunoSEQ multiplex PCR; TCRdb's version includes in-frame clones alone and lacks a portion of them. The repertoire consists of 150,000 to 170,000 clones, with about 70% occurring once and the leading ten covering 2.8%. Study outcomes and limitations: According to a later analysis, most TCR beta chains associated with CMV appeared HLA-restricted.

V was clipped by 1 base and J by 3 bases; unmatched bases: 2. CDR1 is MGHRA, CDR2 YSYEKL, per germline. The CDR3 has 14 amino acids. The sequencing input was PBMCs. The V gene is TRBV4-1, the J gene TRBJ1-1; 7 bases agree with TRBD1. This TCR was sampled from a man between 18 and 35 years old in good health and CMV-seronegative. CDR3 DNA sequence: TGCGCCAGCAGCCAAGGACAGGGCCACACTGAAGCTTTCTTT. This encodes CASSQGQGHTEAFF.